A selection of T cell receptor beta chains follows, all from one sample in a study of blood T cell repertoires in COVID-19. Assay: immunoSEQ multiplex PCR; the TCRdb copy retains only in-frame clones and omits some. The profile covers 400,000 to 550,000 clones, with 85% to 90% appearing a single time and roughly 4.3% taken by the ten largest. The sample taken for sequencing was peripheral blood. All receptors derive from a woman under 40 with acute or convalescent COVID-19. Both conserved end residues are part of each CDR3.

CDR3 protein: CASSQRVNTEAFF
V gene: TRBV14

CDR3 protein: CASSHGGQGGQTQYF
V gene: TRBV4-1

CDR3 protein: CASSYGLAGDTADTQYF
V gene: TRBV6-2/TRBV6-3

CDR3 protein: CASLEGRETNYGYTF
V gene: TRBV28

CDR3 protein: CASSSSGRTEAFF
V gene: TRBV27

CDR3 protein: CASSRTGNTGELFF
V gene: TRBV2

CDR3 protein: CASSERLSYEQYF
V gene: TRBV6-1

CDR3 protein: CASSNRGYNEQFF
V gene: TRBV11-3

CDR3 protein: CASQTGQEETQYF
V gene: TRBV12-3/TRBV12-4

CDR3 protein: CASNSGSWNTGELFF
V gene: TRBV6-5

CDR3 protein: CASSPDRGAGELFF
V gene: TRBV5-6

CDR3 protein: CASSSRTGGYGYTF
V gene: TRBV19

CDR3 protein: CASSPGLAGAYNEQFF
V gene: TRBV3-1/TRBV3-2

CDR3 protein: CASSPYGTGQDEAFF
V gene: TRBV4-1

CDR3 protein: CASSQRDNVQETQYF
V gene: TRBV4-1

CDR3 protein: CAWSSTGVTEAFF
V gene: TRBV30

CDR3 protein: CATSDWRTGELFF
V gene: TRBV24-1

CDR3 protein: CASSPRAGAAYEQYF
V gene: TRBV4-2

CDR3 protein: CAIRDLQGGNYGYTF
V gene: TRBV10-3

CDR3 protein: CAISPGRTSPQHF
V gene: TRBV10-3

CDR3 protein: CASSRGLRPTNEKLFF
V gene: TRBV5-4

CDR3 protein: CASSEAPRQGFSGANVLTF
V gene: TRBV6-1

CDR3 protein: CASSITSPQTEAFF
V gene: TRBV19

CDR3 protein: CASSKAEFNRGYRTYEQYF
V gene: TRBV21-1

CDR3 protein: CASSESGYYGYTF
V gene: TRBV6-1

CDR3 protein: CASSYTGENTEAFF
V gene: TRBV7-9

CDR3 protein: CAWSEGQIEAFF
V gene: TRBV30

CDR3 protein: CASSELRTGTMMNEQFF
V gene: TRBV6-1

CDR3 protein: CASSPNGAGRNTEAFF
V gene: TRBV11-2

CDR3 protein: CASSAGTSGDTQYF
V gene: TRBV7-9

CDR3 protein: CASSEAGLAGGGDNEQFF
V gene: TRBV2